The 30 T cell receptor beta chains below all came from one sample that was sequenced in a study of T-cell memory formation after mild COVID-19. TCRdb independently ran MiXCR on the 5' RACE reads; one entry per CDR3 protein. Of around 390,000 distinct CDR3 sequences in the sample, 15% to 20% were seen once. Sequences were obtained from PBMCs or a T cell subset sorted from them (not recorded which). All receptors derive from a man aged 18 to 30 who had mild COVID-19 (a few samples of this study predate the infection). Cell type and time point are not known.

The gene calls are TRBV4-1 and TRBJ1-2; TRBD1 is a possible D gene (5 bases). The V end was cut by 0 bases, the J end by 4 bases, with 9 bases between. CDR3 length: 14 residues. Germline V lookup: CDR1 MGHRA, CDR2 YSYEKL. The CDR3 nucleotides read TGCGCCAGCAGCCAAGAGGCAGGGACCTATGGCTACACCTTC. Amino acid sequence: CASSQEAGTYGYTF.

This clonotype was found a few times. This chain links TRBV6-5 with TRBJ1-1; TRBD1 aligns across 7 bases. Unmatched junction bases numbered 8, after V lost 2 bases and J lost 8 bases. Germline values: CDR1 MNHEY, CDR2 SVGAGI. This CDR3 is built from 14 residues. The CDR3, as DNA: TGTGCCAGCAGTTACCCAGGGGGGCGGGACGAAGCTTTCTTT. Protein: CASSYPGGRDEAFF.

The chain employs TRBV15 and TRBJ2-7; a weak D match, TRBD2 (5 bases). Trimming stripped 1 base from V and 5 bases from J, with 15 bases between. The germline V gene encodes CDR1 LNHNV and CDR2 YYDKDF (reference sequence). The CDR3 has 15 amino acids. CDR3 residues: CATSRVRGWENEQYV. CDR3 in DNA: TGTGCCACCAGCAGAGTCCGGGGTTGGGAGAACGAGCAGTACGTC.

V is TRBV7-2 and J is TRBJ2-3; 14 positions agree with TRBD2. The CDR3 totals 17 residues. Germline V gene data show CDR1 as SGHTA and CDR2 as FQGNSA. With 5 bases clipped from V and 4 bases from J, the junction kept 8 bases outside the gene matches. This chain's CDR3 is CASSPRLAGGRADTQYF. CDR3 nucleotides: TGTGCCAGCAGCCCCCGACTAGCGGGGGGGAGAGCAGATACGCAGTATTTT.

The CDR3 DNA sequence: TGCGCCAGCTCGTTGGGTGTCGGCGCTGAAGCTTTCTTT. This translates into CASSLGVGAEAFF. The chain carries TRBV4-3 and TRBJ1-1; D uncertain. In germline, CDR1 is LGHNA, CDR2 YSLEER. The V gene lost 8 bases and the J gene lost 6 bases, with 16 bases spanning the gap. The CDR3 runs 13 residues.

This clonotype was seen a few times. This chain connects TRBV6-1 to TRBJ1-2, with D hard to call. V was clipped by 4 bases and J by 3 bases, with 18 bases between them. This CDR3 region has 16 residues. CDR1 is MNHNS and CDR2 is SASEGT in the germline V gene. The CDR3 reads CASSGWRAETYYGYTF. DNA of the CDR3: TGTGCCAGCAGTGGTTGGAGGGCCGAAACTTACTATGGCTACACCTTC.

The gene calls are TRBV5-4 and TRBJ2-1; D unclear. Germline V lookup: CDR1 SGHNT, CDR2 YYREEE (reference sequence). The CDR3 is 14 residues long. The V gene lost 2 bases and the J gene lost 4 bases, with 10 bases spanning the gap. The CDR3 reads CASSLLSLYNEQFF. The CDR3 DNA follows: TGTGCCAGCAGCTTACTGTCTCTTTACAATGAGCAGTTCTTC.

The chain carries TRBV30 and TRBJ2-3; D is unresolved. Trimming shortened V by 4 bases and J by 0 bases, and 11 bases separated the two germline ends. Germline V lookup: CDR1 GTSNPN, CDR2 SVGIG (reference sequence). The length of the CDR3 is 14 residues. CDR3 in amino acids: CAWTDQSSTDTQYF. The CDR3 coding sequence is TGTGCCTGGACGGACCAATCTAGCACAGATACGCAGTATTTT.

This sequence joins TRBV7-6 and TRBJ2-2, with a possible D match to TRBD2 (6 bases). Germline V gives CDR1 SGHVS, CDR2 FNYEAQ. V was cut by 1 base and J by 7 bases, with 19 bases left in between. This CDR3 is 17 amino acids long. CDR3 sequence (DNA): TGTGCCAGCAGCTTAGGTGGTAGCGGCAGGCGGAGCGGGGAGCTGTTTTTT. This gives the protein CASSLGGSGRRSGELFF.

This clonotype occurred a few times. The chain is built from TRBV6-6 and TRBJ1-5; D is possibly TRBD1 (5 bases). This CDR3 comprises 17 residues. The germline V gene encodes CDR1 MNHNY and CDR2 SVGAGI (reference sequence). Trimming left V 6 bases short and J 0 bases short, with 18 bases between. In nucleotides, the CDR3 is TGTGCCAGCAGCCAGGGCAAAAGGATTATTAGCAATCAGCCCCAGCATTTT. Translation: CASSQGKRIISNQPQHF.

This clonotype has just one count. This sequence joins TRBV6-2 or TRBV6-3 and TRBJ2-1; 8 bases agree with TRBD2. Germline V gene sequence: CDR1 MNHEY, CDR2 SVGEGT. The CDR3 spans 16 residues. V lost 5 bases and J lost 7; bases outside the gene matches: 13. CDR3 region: CASSTTRRGVGNEQFF. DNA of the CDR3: TGTGCCAGCAGTACCACCAGGCGGGGGGTGGGGAATGAGCAGTTCTTC.

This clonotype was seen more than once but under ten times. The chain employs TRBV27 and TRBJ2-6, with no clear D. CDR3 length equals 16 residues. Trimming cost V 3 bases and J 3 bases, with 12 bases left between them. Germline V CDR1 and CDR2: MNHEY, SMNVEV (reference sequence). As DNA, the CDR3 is TGTGCCAGCAGTTTGGAGAACAGAGATGGGGCCAACGTCCTGACTTTC. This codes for CASSLENRDGANVLTF. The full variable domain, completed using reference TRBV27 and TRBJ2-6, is EAQVTQNPRYLITVTGKKLTVTCSQNMNHEYMSWYRQDPGLGLRQIYYSMNVEVTDKGDVPEGYKVSRKEKRNFPLILESPSPNQTSLYFCASSLENRDGANVLTFGAGSRLTVL.

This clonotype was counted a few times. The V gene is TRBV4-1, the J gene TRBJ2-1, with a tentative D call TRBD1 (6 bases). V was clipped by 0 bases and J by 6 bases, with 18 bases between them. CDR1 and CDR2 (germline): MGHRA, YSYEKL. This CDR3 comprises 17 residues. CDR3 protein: CASSQEGSGADVNEQFF. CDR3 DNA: TGCGCCAGCAGCCAAGAAGGGTCAGGGGCCGATGTCAATGAGCAGTTCTTC.

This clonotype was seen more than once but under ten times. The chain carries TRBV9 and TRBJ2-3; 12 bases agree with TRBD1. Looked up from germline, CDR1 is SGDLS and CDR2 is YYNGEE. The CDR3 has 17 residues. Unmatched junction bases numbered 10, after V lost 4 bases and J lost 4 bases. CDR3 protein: CASSPTEGTGGADTQYF. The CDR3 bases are TGTGCCAGCAGCCCCACCGAGGGGACAGGGGGCGCAGATACGCAGTATTTT.

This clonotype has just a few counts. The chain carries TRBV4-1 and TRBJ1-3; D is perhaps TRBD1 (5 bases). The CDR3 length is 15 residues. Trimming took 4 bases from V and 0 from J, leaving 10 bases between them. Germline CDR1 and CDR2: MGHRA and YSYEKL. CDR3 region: CASSRDGDSGNTIYF. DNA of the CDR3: TGCGCCAGCAGCCGGGACGGGGACTCTGGAAACACCATATATTTT.

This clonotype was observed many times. CDR3 region: CASSQEGGQPQHF. The CDR3 DNA is TGCGCCAGCAGCCAAGAGGGGGGCCAGCCCCAGCATTTT. V is TRBV4-3 and J is TRBJ1-5, with D possibly being TRBD1 (6 bases). Germline loops: CDR1 LGHNA, CDR2 YSLEER. Trimming removed 0 bases at V and 7 bases at J, with 7 bases between. The CDR3 runs to 13 residues.

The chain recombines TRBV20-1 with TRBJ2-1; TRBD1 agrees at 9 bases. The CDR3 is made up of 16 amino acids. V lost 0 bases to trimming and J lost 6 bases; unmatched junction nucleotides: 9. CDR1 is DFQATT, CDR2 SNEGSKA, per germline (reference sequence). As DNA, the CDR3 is TGCAGTGCTAGAGATGGGAGGACAGGGGTGAGCAATGAGCAGTTCTTC. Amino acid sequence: CSARDGRTGVSNEQFF.

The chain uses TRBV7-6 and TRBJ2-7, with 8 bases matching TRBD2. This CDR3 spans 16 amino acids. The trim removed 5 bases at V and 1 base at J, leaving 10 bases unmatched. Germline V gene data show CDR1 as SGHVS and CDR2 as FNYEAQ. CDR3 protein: CASSAQRGPISYEQYF. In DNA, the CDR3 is TGTGCCAGCAGCGCCCAGCGGGGGCCGATTTCCTACGAGCAGTACTTC.

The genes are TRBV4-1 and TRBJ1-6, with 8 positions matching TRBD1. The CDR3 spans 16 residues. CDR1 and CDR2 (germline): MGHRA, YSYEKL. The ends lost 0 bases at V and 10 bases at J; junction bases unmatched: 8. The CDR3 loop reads CASSQDGTGGVSPLHF. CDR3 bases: TGCGCCAGCAGCCAAGATGGTACAGGGGGTGTCTCACCCCTCCACTTT.

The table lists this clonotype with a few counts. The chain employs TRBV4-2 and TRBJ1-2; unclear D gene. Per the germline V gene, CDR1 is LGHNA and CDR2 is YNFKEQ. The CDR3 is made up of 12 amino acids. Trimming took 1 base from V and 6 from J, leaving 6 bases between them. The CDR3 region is CASSQVGDGYTF. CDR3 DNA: TGTGCCAGCAGCCAAGTCGGGGATGGCTACACCTTC.

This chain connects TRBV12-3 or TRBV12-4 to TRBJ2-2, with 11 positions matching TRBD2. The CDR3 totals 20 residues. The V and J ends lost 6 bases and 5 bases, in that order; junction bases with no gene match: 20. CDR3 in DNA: TGTGCCAGCAGGTCCCCACTAGCGGGGGTTTTATCGATCGGAACCGGGGAGCTGTTTTTT. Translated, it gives CASRSPLAGVLSIGTGELFF.

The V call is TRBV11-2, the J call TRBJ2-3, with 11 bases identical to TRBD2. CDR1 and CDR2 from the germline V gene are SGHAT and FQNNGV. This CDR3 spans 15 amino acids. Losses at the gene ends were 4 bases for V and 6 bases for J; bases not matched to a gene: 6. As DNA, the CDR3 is TGTGCCAGCAGCTCTCTAGCGGGGGGCGGGGATACGCAGTATTTT. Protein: CASSSLAGGGDTQYF.

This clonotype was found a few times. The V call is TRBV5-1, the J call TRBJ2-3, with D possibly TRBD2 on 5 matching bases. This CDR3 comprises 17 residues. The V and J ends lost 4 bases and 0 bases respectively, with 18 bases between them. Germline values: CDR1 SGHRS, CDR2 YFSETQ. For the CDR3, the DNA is TGCGCCAGCAGCGAAGGCCCCGGACTCCTGAGCACAGATACGCAGTATTTT. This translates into CASSEGPGLLSTDTQYF.

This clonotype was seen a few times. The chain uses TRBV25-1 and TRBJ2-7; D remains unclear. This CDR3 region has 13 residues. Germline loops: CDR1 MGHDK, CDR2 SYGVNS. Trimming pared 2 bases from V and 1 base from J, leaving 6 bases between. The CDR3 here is CASSELRSYEQYF. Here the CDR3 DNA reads TGTGCCAGCAGTGAACTTCGATCCTACGAGCAGTACTTC.

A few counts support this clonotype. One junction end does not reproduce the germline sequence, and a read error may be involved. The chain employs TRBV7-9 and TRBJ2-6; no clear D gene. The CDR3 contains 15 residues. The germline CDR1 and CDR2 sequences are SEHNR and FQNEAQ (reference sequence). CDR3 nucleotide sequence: TGTGCCAGCACCTTACAAGGGCCTGGGGCCAACGTCCTGACTTTC. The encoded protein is CASTLQGPGANVLTF.

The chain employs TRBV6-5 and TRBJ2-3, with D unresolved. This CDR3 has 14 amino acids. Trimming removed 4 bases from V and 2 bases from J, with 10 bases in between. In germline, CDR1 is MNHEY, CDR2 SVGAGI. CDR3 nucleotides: TGTGCCAGCAGTTCGTCTTTTCACACAGATACGCAGTATTTT. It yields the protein CASSSSFHTDTQYF.

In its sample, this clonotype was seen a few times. CDR3 sequence: CASSQEPAAVTQYF. CDR3 in DNA: TGTGCCAGCAGCCAAGAACCCGCGGCGGTGACCCAGTACTTC. The chain couples TRBV3-1 to TRBJ2-5, with D uncertain. The CDR3 totals 14 residues. CDR1 is LGHDT, CDR2 YNNKEL, per germline (reference sequence). Trimming removed 0 bases at V and 7 bases at J, with 12 bases between.

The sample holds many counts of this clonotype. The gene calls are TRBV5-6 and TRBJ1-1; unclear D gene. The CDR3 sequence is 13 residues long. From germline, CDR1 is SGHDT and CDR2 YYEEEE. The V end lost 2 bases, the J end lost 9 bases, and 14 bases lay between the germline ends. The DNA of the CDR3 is TGTGCCAGCAGCTTCGTGACCGTGGGCCAAGCTTTCTTT. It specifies CASSFVTVGQAFF.

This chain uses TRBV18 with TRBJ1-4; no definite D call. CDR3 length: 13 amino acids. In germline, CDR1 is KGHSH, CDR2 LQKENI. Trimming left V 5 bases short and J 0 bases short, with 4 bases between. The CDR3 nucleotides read TGTGCCAGCTCAACCACAACTAATGAAAAACTGTTTTTT. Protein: CASSTTTNEKLFF. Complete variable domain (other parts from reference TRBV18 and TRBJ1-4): NAGVMQNPRHLVRRRGQEARLRCSPMKGHSHVYWYRQLPEEGLKFMVYLQKENIIDESGMPKERFSAEFPKEGPSILRIQQVVRGDSAAYFCASSTTTNEKLFFGSGTQLSVL.

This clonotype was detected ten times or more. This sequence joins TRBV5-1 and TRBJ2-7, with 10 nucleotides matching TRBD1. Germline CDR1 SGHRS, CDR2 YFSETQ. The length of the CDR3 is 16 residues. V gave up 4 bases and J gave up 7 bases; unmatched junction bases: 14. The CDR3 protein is CASSRYPGTGAEEQYF. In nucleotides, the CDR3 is TGCGCCAGCAGCCGTTATCCCGGGACAGGGGCTGAGGAGCAGTACTTC.